This TCR beta chain was recorded in a study of CD8 T cells in Susac syndrome. Study findings and constraints: The number of individuals included in the study's TCR sequencing and HLA analysis was acknowledged as relatively small.

Peripheral blood CD8+ and CD4+ T cells were profiled by TCR beta sequencing. TEMRA cells were enriched by FACS, while CD8+ and CD4+ T cells were obtained through a negative isolation that was performed magnetically. In regard to this clonotype: What it recognizes is unknown.

The CDR3 spans 14 residues. The V gene lost 7 bases and the J gene lost 3 bases, with 12 bases spanning the gap. Germline CDR1 and CDR2: LNHDA and SQIVND (reference sequence). It was with random hexamers that roughly 0.5 to 1 ug RNA was reverse transcribed. With immunoSEQ multiplex PCR, TCR beta CDR3 was amplified across 54 Vbeta and 13 Jbeta. TCRdb re-derived calls from the immunoSEQ multiplex PCR reads in MiXCR, one entry per CDR3 protein. The table shows about 290,000 distinct CDR3 sequences, with over 75% occurring only once. The sequence was collected from a human donor with multiple sclerosis. Input material: CD8+ T cells from PBMCs. The chain joins TRBV19 to TRBJ1-4, with D uncertain. The CDR3 DNA reads TGTGCCAGTAATCTCGGCTACCCTAATGAAAAACTGTTTTTT. It codes for CASNLGYPNEKLFF.